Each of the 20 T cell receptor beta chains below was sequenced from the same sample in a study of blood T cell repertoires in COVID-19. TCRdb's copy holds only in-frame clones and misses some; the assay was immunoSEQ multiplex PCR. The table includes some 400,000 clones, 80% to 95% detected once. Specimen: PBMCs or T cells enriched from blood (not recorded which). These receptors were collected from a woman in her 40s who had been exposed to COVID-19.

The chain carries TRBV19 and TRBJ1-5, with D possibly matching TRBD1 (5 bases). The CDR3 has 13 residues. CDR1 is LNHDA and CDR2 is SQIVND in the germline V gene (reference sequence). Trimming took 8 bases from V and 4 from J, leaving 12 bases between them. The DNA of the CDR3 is TGTGCCAGTGCGGACATGTGGAATCAGCCCCAGCATTTT. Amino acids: CASADMWNQPQHF.

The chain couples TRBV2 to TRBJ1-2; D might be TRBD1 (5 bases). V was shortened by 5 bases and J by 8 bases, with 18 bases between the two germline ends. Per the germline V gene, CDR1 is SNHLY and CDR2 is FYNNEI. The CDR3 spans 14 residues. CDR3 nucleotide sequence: TGTGCCAGCAGTCCCGGGGGGGATTCATTGGGCTACACCTTC. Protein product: CASSPGGDSLGYTF.

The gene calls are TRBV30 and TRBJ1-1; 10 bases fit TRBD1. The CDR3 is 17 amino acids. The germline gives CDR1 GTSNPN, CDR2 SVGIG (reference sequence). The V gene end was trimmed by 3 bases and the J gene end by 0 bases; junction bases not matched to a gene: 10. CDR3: CAWRSIRGTGVNTEAFF. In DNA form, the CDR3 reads TGTGCCTGGAGGAGTATACGCGGGACAGGGGTGAACACTGAAGCTTTCTTT.

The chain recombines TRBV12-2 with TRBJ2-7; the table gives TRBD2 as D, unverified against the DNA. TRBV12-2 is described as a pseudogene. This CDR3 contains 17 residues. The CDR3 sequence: CASRLALIRQGGCEQYF. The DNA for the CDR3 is TGTGCAAGTCGCTTAGCGTTGATAAGGCAGGGAGGATGCGAGCAGTACTTC.

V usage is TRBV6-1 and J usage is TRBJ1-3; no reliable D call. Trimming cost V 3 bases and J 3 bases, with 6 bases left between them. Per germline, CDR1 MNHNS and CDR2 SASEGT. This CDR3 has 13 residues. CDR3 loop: CASSDIGGNTIYF. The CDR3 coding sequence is TGTGCCAGCAGTGACATCGGTGGAAACACCATATATTTT.

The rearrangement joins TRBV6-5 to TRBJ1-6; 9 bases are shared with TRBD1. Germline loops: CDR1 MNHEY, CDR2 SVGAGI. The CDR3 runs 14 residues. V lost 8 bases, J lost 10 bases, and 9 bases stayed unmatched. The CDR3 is CASQIWDRDSPLHF. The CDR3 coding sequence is TGTGCCAGCCAAATTTGGGACAGGGACTCACCCCTCCACTTT.

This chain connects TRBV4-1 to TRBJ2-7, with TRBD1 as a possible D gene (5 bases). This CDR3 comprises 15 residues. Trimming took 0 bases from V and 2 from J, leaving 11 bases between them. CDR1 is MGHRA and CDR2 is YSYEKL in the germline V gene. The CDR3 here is CASSQEQKGPYEQYF. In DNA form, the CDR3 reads TGCGCCAGCAGCCAAGAACAAAAGGGGCCCTACGAGCAGTACTTC.

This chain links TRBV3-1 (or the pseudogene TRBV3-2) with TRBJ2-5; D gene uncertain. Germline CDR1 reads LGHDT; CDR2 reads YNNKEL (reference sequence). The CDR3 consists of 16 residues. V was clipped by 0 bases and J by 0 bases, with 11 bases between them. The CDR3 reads CASSQDVGQYQETQYF. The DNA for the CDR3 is TGTGCCAGCAGCCAAGATGTTGGGCAGTACCAAGAGACCCAGTACTTC.

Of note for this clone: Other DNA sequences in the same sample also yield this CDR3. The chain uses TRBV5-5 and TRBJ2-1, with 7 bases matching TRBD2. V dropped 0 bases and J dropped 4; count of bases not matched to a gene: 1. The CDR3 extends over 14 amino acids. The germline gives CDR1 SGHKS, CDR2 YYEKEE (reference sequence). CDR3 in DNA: TGTGCCAGCAGCTTGGGCGGGAGTTACAATGAGCAGTTCTTC. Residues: CASSLGGSYNEQFF.

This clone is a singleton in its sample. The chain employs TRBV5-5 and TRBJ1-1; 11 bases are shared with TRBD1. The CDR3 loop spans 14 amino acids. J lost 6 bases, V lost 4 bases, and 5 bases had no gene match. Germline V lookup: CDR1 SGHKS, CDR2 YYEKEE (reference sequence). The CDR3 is CASSPGQGAAEAFF. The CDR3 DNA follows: TGTGCCAGCAGCCCCGGACAGGGGGCCGCTGAAGCTTTCTTT.

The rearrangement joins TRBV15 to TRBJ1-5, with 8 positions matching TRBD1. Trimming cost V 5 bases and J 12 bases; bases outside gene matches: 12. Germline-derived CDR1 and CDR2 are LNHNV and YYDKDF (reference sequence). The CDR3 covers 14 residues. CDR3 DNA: TGTGCCACCAGCGGATCAGGACAGGGCGAGTACCAGCATTTT. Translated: CATSGSGQGEYQHF.

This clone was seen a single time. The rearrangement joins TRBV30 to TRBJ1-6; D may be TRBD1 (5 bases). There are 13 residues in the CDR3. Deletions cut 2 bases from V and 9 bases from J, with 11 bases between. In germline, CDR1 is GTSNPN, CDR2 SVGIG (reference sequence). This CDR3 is CAWSRSGGSPLHF. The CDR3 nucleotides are TGTGCCTGGAGTAGGTCGGGGGGTTCACCCCTCCACTTT.

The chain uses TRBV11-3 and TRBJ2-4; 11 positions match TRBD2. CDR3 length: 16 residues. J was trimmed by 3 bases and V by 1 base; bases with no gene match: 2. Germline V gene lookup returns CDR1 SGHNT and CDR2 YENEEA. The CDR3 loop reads CASSLGLAGNKNIQYF. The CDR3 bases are TGTGCCAGCAGCTTAGGACTAGCGGGAAACAAAAACATTCAGTACTTC.

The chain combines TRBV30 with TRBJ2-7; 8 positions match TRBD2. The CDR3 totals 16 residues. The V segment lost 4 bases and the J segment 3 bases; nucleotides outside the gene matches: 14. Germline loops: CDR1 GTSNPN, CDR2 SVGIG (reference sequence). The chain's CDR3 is CAWNPPAGGRIYEQYF. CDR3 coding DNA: TGTGCCTGGAATCCCCCAGCGGGCGGGAGGATCTACGAGCAGTACTTC.

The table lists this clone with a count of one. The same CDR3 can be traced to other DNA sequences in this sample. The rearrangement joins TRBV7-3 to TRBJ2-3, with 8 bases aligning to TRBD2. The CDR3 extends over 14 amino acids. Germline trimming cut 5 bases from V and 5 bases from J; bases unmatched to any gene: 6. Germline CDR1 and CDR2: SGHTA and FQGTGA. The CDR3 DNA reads TGTGCCAGCAGCCCAGGACTAGCCGGAGATACGCAGTATTTT. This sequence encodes CASSPGLAGDTQYF.

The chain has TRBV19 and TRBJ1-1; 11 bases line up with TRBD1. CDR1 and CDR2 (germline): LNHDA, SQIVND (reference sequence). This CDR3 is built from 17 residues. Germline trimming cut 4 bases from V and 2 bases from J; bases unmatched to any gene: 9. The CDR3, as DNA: TGTGCCAGTAGTACTCAAGGACAGGGGGCGGCAAACACTGAAGCTTTCTTT. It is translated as CASSTQGQGAANTEAFF. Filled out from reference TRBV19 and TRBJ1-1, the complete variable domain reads DGGITQSPKYLFRKEGQNVTLSCEQNLNHDAMYWYRQDPGQGLRLIYYSQIVNDFQKGDIAEGYSVSREKKESFPLTVTSAQKNPTAFYLCASSTQGQGAANTEAFFGQGTRLTVV.

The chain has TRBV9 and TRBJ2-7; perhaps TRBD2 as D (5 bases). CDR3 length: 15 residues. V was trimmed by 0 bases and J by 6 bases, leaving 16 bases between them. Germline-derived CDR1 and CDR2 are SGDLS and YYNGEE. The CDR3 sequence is CASSVVSGGEGEQYF. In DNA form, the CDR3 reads TGTGCCAGCAGCGTAGTTTCAGGAGGAGAGGGCGAGCAGTACTTC.

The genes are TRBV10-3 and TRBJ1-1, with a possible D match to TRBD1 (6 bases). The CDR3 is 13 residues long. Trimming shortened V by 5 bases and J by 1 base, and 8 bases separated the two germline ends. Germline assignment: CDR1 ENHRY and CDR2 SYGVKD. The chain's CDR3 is CAISIGGNTEAFF. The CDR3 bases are TGTGCCATCAGTATAGGGGGGAACACTGAAGCTTTCTTT.

In nucleotides, the CDR3 is TGTGCCAGCAGCTCCGGACAGCCTCGCTCTGGAAACACCATATATTTT. Amino acids: CASSSGQPRSGNTIYF. The V and J genes are TRBV11-3 and TRBJ1-3; D is perhaps TRBD1 (6 bases). V lost 4 bases to trimming and J lost 0 bases, with 13 bases between them. This CDR3 is 16 amino acids long. CDR1 and CDR2 from the germline V gene are SGHNT and YENEEA.

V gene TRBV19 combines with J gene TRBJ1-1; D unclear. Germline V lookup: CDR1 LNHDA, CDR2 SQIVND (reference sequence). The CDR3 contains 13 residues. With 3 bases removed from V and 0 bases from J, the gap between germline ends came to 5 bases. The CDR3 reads CASSMSLNTEAFF. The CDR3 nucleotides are TGTGCCAGTAGTATGAGCTTGAACACTGAAGCTTTCTTT.